This T cell receptor (beta chain) originates from a study of Graves' ophthalmopathy and Graves' hyperthyroidism. Scientists amplified the TCR beta CDR3 regions from RNA transcripts. The workflow started with a first-round RT-PCR run with HTBI primers and then moved on to a second-round multiplex PCR. MiXCR was run by TCRdb on the multiplex PCR reads, yielding one entry per CDR3 protein. Of about 400,000 distinct CDR3 sequences listed, less than 20% are singletons. Overall study findings and caveats: Ophthalmopathy cases were distinguished from stable hyperthyroidism by a 13-signature model, reaching 85% to 90% sensitivity and over 80% specificity.

Hyperthyroidism was considered stable when no ophthalmopathy appeared within 18 months of follow-up. Clinicians made diagnoses from clinical symptoms, serum thyroxine, TRAb, thyroid ultrasound and orbital computed tomography. PBMCs stemmed from 9 to 10 ml of fresh peripheral blood. This CDR3 is 19 amino acids long. Looked up from germline, CDR1 is WSHSY and CDR2 is SAAADI. After removal of 0 bases from V and 1 base from J, the junction contained 10 bases not matched to a gene. There are many counts of this clonotype. Antigen specificity is unknown. Sample: peripheral blood. This clonotype was sampled from a woman aged 18-29 years with stable Graves' hyperthyroidism. The genes are TRBV10-2 and TRBJ2-7; 12 nucleotides match TRBD2. CDR3 coding DNA: TGCGCCAGCAGTGAGTCGTGGATTCTAGCGGGGGGGCCGTCCTACGAGCAGTACTTC. Amino acids: CASSESWILAGGPSYEQYF.